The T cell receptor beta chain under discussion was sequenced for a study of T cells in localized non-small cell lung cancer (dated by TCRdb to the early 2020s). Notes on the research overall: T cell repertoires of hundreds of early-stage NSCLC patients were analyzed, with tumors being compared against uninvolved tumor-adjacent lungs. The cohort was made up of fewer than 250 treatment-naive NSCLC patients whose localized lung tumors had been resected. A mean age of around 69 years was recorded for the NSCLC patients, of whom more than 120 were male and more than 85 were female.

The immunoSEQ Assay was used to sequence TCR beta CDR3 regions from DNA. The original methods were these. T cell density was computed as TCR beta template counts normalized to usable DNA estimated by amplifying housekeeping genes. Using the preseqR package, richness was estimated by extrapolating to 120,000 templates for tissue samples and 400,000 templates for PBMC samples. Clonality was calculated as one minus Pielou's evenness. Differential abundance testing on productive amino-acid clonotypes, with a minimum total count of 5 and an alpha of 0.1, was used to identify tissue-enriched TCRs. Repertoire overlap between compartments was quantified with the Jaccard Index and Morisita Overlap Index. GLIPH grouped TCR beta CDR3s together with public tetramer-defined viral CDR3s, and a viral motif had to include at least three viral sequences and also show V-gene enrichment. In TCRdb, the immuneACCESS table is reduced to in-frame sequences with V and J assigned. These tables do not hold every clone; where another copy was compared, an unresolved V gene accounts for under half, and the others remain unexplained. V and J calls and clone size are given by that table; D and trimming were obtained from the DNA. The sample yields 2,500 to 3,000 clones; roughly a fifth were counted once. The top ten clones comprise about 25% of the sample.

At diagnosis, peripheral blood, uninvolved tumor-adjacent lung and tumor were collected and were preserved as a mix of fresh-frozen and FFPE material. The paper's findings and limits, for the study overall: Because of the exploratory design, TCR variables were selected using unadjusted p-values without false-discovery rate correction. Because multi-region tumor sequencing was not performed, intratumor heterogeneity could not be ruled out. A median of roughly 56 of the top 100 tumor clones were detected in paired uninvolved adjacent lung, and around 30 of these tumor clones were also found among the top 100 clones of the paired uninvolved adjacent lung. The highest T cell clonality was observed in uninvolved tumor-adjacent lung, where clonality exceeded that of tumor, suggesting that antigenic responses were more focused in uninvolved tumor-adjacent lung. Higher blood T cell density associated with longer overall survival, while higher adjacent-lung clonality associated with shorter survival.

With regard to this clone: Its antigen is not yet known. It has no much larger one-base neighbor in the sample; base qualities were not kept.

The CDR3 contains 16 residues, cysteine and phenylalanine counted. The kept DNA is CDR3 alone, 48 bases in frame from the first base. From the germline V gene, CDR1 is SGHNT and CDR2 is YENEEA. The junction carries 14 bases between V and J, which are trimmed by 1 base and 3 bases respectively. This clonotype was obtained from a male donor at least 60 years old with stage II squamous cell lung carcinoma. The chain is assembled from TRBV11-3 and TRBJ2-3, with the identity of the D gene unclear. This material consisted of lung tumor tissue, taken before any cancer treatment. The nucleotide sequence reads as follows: TGTGCCAGCAGCTTAGTCCAGTCCGGAACAACAGATACGCAGTATTTT. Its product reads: CASSLVQSGTTDTQYF. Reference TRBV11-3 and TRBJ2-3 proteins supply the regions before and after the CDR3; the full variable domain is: EAGVVQSPRYKIIEKKQPVAFWCNPISGHNTLYWYLQNLGQGPELLIRYENEEAVDDSQLPKDRFSAERLKGVDSTLKIQPAELGDSAVYLCASSLVQSGTTDTQYFGPGTRLTVL.